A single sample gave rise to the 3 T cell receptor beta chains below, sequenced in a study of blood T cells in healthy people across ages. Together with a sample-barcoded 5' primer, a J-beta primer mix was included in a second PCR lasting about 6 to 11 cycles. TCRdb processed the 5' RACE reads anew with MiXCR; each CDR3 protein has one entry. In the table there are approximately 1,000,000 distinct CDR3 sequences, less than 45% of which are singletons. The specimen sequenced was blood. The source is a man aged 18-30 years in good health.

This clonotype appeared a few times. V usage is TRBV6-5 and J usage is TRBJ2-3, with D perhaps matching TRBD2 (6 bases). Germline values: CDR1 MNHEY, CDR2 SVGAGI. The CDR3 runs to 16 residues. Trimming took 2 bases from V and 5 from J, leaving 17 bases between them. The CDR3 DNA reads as TGTGCCAGCAGTTACAGCGGGTTCGGGGCCGGAGATACGCAGTATTTT. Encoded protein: CASSYSGFGAGDTQYF.

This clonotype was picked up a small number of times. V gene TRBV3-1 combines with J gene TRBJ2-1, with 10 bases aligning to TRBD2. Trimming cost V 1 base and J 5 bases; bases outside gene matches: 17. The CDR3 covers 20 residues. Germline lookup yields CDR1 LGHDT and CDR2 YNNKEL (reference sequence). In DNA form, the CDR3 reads TGTGCCAGCAGCCAAGCGCCAATCCTCCCCCTAGCGGGGGCCAACAATGAGCAGTTCTTC. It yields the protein CASSQAPILPLAGANNEQFF.

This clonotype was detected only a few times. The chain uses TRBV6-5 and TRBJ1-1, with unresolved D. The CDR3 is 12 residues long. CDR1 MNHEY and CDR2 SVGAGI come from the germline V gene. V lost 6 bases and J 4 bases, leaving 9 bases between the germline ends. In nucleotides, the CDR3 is TGTGCCAGCAGAAGATCAGCCACTGAAGCTTTCTTT. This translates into CASRRSATEAFF.